Each of the 11 T cell receptor beta chains below was sequenced from the same sample in a study of cytomegalovirus exposure and HLA in healthy donors. Primers included in the PCR were 60 Vbeta and 13 Jbeta primers. Method: immunoSEQ multiplex PCR; TCRdb's copy keeps in-frame clones and lacks some. The sample has over 130,000 clones, 80% to 85% seen once; the top ten hold 1.2%. Sequenced input: PBMCs. These TCRs come from a female donor in good health and CMV-seronegative.

This clone appeared a single time. This chain joins TRBV5-6 and TRBJ2-1, with TRBD2 matching over 11 bases. Germline V gene data show CDR1 as SGHDT and CDR2 as YYEEEE. With 4 bases clipped from V and 7 bases from J, the junction kept 7 bases outside the gene matches. The CDR3 runs 15 residues. CDR3 nucleotide sequence: TGTGCCAGCAGCCGACTAGCGGGAAGGATTAATGAGCAGTTCTTC. Translated: CASSRLAGRINEQFF. Combining the CDR3 with reference TRBV5-6 and TRBJ2-1 gives the whole variable domain DAGVTQSPTHLIKTRGQQVTLRCSPKSGHDTVSWYQQALGQGPQFIFQYYEEEERQRGNFPDRFSGHQFPNYSSELNVNALLLGDSALYLCASSRLAGRINEQFFGPGTRLTVL.

The rearrangement joins TRBV5-4 to TRBJ1-1; the match to TRBD1 covers 7 bases. J lost 7 bases, V lost 3 bases, and 3 bases had no gene match. CDR3 length: 12 residues. Germline V lookup: CDR1 SGHNT, CDR2 YYREEE (reference sequence). CDR3 sequence (DNA): TGTGCCAGCAGCTACCGGGACAGTGAAGCTTTCTTT. It encodes CASSYRDSEAFF.

The chain recombines TRBV5-6 with TRBJ2-7; a weak D match, TRBD2 (6 bases). This CDR3 comprises 13 residues. Germline V lookup: CDR1 SGHDT, CDR2 YYEEEE. V lost 3 bases to trimming and J lost 5 bases, with 12 bases between them. The CDR3 spells CASSWRGEDEQYF. The DNA of the CDR3 is TGTGCCAGCAGCTGGCGGGGAGAGGACGAGCAGTACTTC.

The rearrangement joins TRBV7-3 to TRBJ2-2; 7 positions agree with TRBD1. The trim removed 4 bases at V and 2 bases at J, leaving 10 bases unmatched. CDR3 length: 17 residues. In germline, CDR1 is SGHTA, CDR2 FQGTGA. In DNA, the CDR3 is TGTGCCAGCAGCTCCCACGACAGGGCGATAAACACCGGGGAGCTGTTTTTT. As protein: CASSSHDRAINTGELFF.

The J gene is TRBJ2-3, the V gene TRBV5-6; a weak D match, TRBD1 (6 bases). Germline CDR1 SGHDT, CDR2 YYEEEE. V dropped 4 bases and J dropped 4 bases, with 13 bases sitting between them. The CDR3 is made up of 14 amino acids. CDR3 sequence reads: CASSALPGADTQYF. The CDR3 DNA follows: TGTGCCAGCAGCGCTCTCCCAGGGGCAGATACGCAGTATTTT.

The J gene is TRBJ1-4, the V gene TRBV13, with 8 bases matching TRBD1. The CDR3 has 15 amino acids. Unmatched junction bases numbered 9, after V lost 4 bases and J lost 8 bases. Germline assignment: CDR1 PRHDT and CDR2 FYEKMQ (reference sequence). Here the CDR3 reads CASSSDRGGREKLFF. CDR3 sequence (DNA): TGTGCCAGCAGCTCCGACAGGGGAGGGAGAGAAAAACTGTTTTTT.

About this clone: This sample includes further DNA sequences coding for the same CDR3. V is TRBV28 and J is TRBJ1-2; tentative D call: TRBD1 (5 bases). The germline gives CDR1 MDHEN, CDR2 SYDVKM. CDR3 length equals 13 residues. The germline V and J ends were trimmed by 2 bases and 5 bases, with 9 bases remaining between them. CDR3 coding DNA: TGTGCCAGCAGTTTAAGGGGTCTGTATGGCTACACCTTC. This sequence encodes CASSLRGLYGYTF.

V and J are TRBV6-1 and TRBJ1-2; TRBD1 might be the D (6 bases). There are 14 residues in the CDR3. V shed 5 bases and J shed 7 bases, with 17 bases lying between them. Germline CDR1 reads MNHNS; CDR2 reads SASEGT. CDR3 amino acids: CASSSKQGSGGYTF. The CDR3 DNA reads as TGTGCCAGCAGTTCCAAACAGGGAAGCGGTGGCTACACCTTC.

The gene calls are TRBV7-6 and TRBJ1-1; 8 bases line up with TRBD1. The CDR3 is 14 amino acids. V lost 5 bases to trimming and J lost 1 base; unmatched junction nucleotides: 3. Germline V lookup: CDR1 SGHVS, CDR2 FNYEAQ. The CDR3 region is CASSMTGANTEAFF. The CDR3 DNA follows: TGTGCCAGCAGCATGACAGGGGCGAACACTGAAGCTTTCTTT. Full variable domain (rest looked up from reference TRBV7-6 and TRBJ1-1): GAGVSQSPRYKVTKRGQDVALRCDPISGHVSLYWYRQALGQGPEFLTYFNYEAQQDKSGLPNDRFSAERPEGSISTLTIQRTEQRDSAMYRCASSMTGANTEAFFGQGTRLTVV.

This chain connects TRBV6-5 to TRBJ1-3; 8 nucleotides agree with TRBD1. The CDR3 extends over 14 amino acids. Germline V gives CDR1 MNHEY, CDR2 SVGAGI. With V trimmed by 8 bases and J by 4 bases, 7 bases remained unmatched. The CDR3 spells CASSGGAEGNTIYF. The CDR3 coding sequence is TGTGCCAGCTCAGGGGGCGCGGAGGGAAACACCATATATTTT.

The chain has TRBV27 and TRBJ2-7; D remains unclear. In germline, CDR1 is MNHEY, CDR2 SMNVEV (reference sequence). Trimming stripped 0 bases from V and 6 bases from J, with 15 bases between. This CDR3 has 15 residues. The CDR3 DNA reads TGTGCCAGCAGTTTATCGAATTACATAATTGGCGAGCAGTACTTC. It encodes CASSLSNYIIGEQYF.